This TCR beta chain was obtained from a study of Tregs in tolerant kidney transplant recipients. Study findings and constraints: Tolerant patients' donor-specific Tregs expanded beyond overall Tregs, suggesting antigen-driven growth. Nucleotide sequences could not be compared across some patients' samples due to primer changes. Activated donor B cell expansion appeared to reveal the most relevant donor-specific TCRbeta repertoire.

Germline lookup yields CDR1 MNHNS and CDR2 SASEGT. With 3 bases removed from V and 7 bases from J, the gap between germline ends came to 7 bases. The CDR3 length is 13 residues. Clones were read by immunoSEQ multiplex PCR, and TCRdb kept only the in-frame ones, dropping some. The sample table includes 25,000 to 40,000 clones. Comments on this clone: As yet, its antigen is unknown. The read ends 3 residues early relative to the CDR3; the germline J gene fills the gap.

The nonmyeloablative bone marrow transplants came from related graft donors, with transient mixed chimerism. CD4+CD25+CD127- Tregs, CD4+CD25- non-Tregs, CD4 and CD8 cells were sorted. The source was CD4+ T cells from blood (PBMCs), collected 24 months after the transplant. The TCR originated in a human patient who received a combined kidney and bone marrow transplant. Some T cells could come from the graft donor. The rearrangement joins TRBV6-1 to TRBJ1-6; D uncertain. CDR3 region: CASSEQHNSPLHF. CDR3 DNA, as far as it was read: TGTGCCAGCAGTGAGCAACACAATTCACCC.